The source of this T cell receptor beta chain is a study of blood T cells in healthy people across ages. It was with a sample-barcoded 5' primer and a J-beta primer mix that a second PCR of roughly 6 to 11 cycles was run. MiXCR was run by TCRdb on the 5' RACE reads, yielding one entry per CDR3 protein. Among under 2,000,000 distinct CDR3 sequences listed, 49% were seen once. Germline CDR1 reads SEHNR; CDR2 reads FQNEAQ (reference sequence). This CDR3 is built from 14 residues. V is TRBV7-9 and J is TRBJ2-4, with D perhaps matching TRBD1 or TRBD2 (6 bases each). Near its end, the DNA agrees better with TRBJ2-5, so the J call may be wrong. Material: blood. This receptor was obtained from a woman aged 40 to 49 in good health. The CDR3 DNA sequence: TGTGCCAGCAGAGCCGGTGGGGGGCTAGAGACCCAGTACTTC. Protein sequence: CASRAGGGLETQYF.